These 12 T cell receptor beta chains were sequenced from one sample in a study of shared clonotypes between healthy human individuals. This table comes from immunoSEQ multiplex PCR, and its TCRdb copy is limited to in-frame clones, with some not included. Of over a million clones listed, roughly 96% are singletons. Sample: naive CD4+ T cells sorted from blood. Subset denoted: CD45RA+ positively selected. These receptors came from a man aged 30-40 years in good health.

This sequence joins TRBV7-3 and TRBJ2-7; D not certain. This CDR3 spans 13 amino acids. V was cut by 5 bases and J by 1 base, with 9 bases left in between. The germline gives CDR1 SGHTA, CDR2 FQGTGA. The CDR3 loop is CASSVDLSYEQYF. In nucleotides, the CDR3 is TGTGCCAGCAGCGTCGACTTATCCTACGAGCAGTACTTC.

The chain recombines TRBV7-3 with TRBJ2-3; D not resolved. Germline CDR1 and CDR2: SGHTA and FQGTGA. V was cut by 5 bases and J by 5 bases, with 14 bases left in between. The CDR3 contains 14 residues. The CDR3 DNA sequence: TGTGCCAGCAGCCCCGGGCTTGGTAGAGATACGCAGTATTTT. This sequence encodes CASSPGLGRDTQYF. Using reference TRBV7-3 and TRBJ2-3 for the parts outside the CDR3, the full variable domain is GAGVSQTPSNKVTEKGKYVELRCDPISGHTALYWYRQSLGQGPEFLIYFQGTGAADDSGLPNDRFFAVRPEGSVSTLKIQRTERGDSAVYLCASSPGLGRDTQYFGPGTRLTVL.

The chain recombines TRBV28 with TRBJ1-5, with TRBD1 identical over 11 bases. Germline V gives CDR1 MDHEN, CDR2 SYDVKM. V shed 5 bases and J 4 bases; nucleotides not matched to a gene: 4. The CDR3 runs 15 residues. For the CDR3, the DNA is TGTGCCAGCAGTCTCGGACAGGGGGCGAATCAGCCCCAGCATTTT. This translates into CASSLGQGANQPQHF.

This CDR3 is CASSLTSGSHEQYF. The DNA for the CDR3 is TGTGCCAGCAGCCTTACTAGCGGGAGTCACGAGCAGTACTTC. The chain couples TRBV9 to TRBJ2-7; 11 bases map to TRBD2. V lost 4 bases and J lost 5; bases outside the gene matches: 5. This CDR3 contains 14 residues. Germline V gene data show CDR1 as SGDLS and CDR2 as YYNGEE.

The rearrangement links TRBV18 to TRBJ2-1, with D perhaps assigned TRBD1 or TRBD2 (5 bases each). Germline lookup yields CDR1 KGHSH and CDR2 LQKENI. CDR3 length: 15 residues. Trimming removed 2 bases at V and 9 bases at J, with 17 bases between. CDR3 amino acids: CASSPSPGLGGEQFF. The CDR3 coding sequence is TGTGCCAGCTCACCATCCCCAGGGCTAGGAGGTGAGCAGTTCTTC.

CDR3 nucleotide sequence: TGCAGCGCCAAAAGCACAGATACGCAGTATTTT. Amino acids: CSAKSTDTQYF. The chain links TRBV29-1 to TRBJ2-3; D not certain. The CDR3 contains 11 residues. The V end lost 7 bases, the J end lost 0 bases, and 5 bases lay between the germline ends. CDR1 is SQVTM and CDR2 is ANQGSEA in the germline V gene.

The chain recombines TRBV5-1 with TRBJ2-7, with TRBD1 as a possible D gene (6 bases). Looked up from germline, CDR1 is SGHRS and CDR2 is YFSETQ. Trimming shortened V by 0 bases and J by 3 bases, and 13 bases separated the two germline ends. The CDR3 runs 15 residues. CDR3 sequence: CASSLGQGPNYEQYF. DNA of the CDR3: TGCGCCAGCAGCTTGGGCCAGGGGCCCAACTACGAGCAGTACTTC.

DNA of the CDR3: TGTGCCAGCAGTTCAACCGGGACAGTGGGGGACGAGCAGTACTTC. Translating gives CASSSTGTVGDEQYF. The chain combines TRBV28 with TRBJ2-7, with 7 bases identical to TRBD1. Germline lookup yields CDR1 MDHEN and CDR2 SYDVKM. V lost 4 bases to trimming and J lost 5 bases; unmatched junction nucleotides: 11. CDR3 length: 15 residues.

The chain combines TRBV6-1 with TRBJ1-3; D remains unclear. V was shortened by 6 bases and J by 0 bases, with 9 bases between the two germline ends. This CDR3 is built from 14 residues. Germline-derived CDR1 and CDR2 are MNHNS and SASEGT. The CDR3 bases are TGTGCCAGCAGGGCTCGTATCTCTGGAAACACCATATATTTT. This translates into CASRARISGNTIYF.

The chain joins TRBV5-1 to TRBJ2-2, with D hard to call. Trimming left V 1 base short and J 10 bases short, with 11 bases between. This CDR3 is built from 13 residues. Germline CDR1 reads SGHRS; CDR2 reads YFSETQ. This chain's CDR3 is CASSLSQPVELFF. The DNA of the CDR3 is TGCGCCAGCAGCTTGTCCCAGCCGGTGGAGCTGTTTTTT.

The rearrangement links TRBV28 to TRBJ2-1, with TRBD1 matching 8 bases. This CDR3 has 16 residues. CDR1 MDHEN and CDR2 SYDVKM come from the germline V gene. With 7 bases clipped from V and 5 bases from J, the junction kept 13 bases outside the gene matches. CDR3 region: CASTRTRDRRNNEQFF. Here the CDR3 DNA reads TGTGCCAGCACACGGACCCGGGACAGGAGAAACAATGAGCAGTTCTTC. The full variable domain, with the rest looked up from reference TRBV28 and TRBJ2-1, is DVKVTQSSRYLVKRTGEKVFLECVQDMDHENMFWYRQDPGLGLRLIYFSYDVKMKEKGDIPEGYSVSREKKERFSLILESASTNQTSMYLCASTRTRDRRNNEQFFGPGTRLTVL.

The chain links TRBV4-1 to TRBJ2-7; D may be TRBD1 (5 bases). V was cut by 4 bases and J by 2 bases, with 18 bases left in between. CDR3 size: 16 residues. The germline gives CDR1 MGHRA, CDR2 YSYEKL. This CDR3 reads CASSPTAAGWAYEQYF. The CDR3 DNA follows: TGCGCCAGCAGCCCGACGGCGGCAGGGTGGGCCTACGAGCAGTACTTC.